This is a list of T cell receptor beta chains from one sample in a study of T cell responses to AZD1222 COVID-19 vaccine. The repertoire was sequenced with immunoSEQ multiplex PCR; TCRdb's copy has only in-frame clones and lacks some. The repertoire holds roughly 150,000 clones, with roughly 88% as singletons. Sequencing used peripheral blood, obtained 28 days after the second AZD1222 dose. All receptors derive from an adult who received the AZD1222 COVID-19 vaccine. CDR3s include the opening cysteine and the closing phenylalanine or tryptophan. D genes are given only for firm matches. Rows may omit the clone size; those that give it use once, few, many or a size class.

-	-	TRBV12-3/TRBV12-4	TRBJ2-5	CASSFARETQYF	TGTGCCAGCAGTTTCGCCAGGGAGACCCAGTACTTC
-	-	TRBV7-2	TRBJ1-6	CASSLAPGTGSPLHF	TGTGCCAGCAGCTTAGCGCCGGGGACTGGGTCACCCCTCCACTTT
TRBD1	-	TRBV6-1	TRBJ1-5	CASSAAGQVYQPQHF	TGTGCCAGCAGTGCAGCGGGACAGGTTTATCAACCCCAGCATTTT
-	-	TRBV12-3/TRBV12-4	TRBJ2-5	CASSFRTAGTQYF	TGTGCCAGCAGTTTTCGGACCGCAGGGACCCAGTACTTC
-	once	TRBV2	TRBJ2-2	CASKGGPTRNAGELFF	TGTGCCAGCAAGGGCGGACCTACGAGAAACGCCGGGGAGCTGTTTTTT
-	-	TRBV28	TRBJ1-3	CASSPQAISGNTIYF	TGTGCCAGCAGTCCACAGGCCATCTCTGGAAACACCATATATTTT
-	once	TRBV19	TRBJ1-5	CASSIGQGNQPQHF	TGTGCCAGTAGTATTGGGCAGGGCAATCAGCCCCAGCATTTT
TRBD2	-	TRBV29-1	TRBJ2-1	CSALAGPYNEQFF	TGCAGCGCTTTAGCGGGACCCTACAATGAGCAGTTCTTC
TRBD1	-	TRBV9	TRBJ2-7	CASSVTGTGTYEQYF	TGTGCCAGCAGCGTAACCGGGACAGGCACCTACGAGCAGTACTTC
TRBD2	once	TRBV3-1/TRBV3-2	TRBJ2-1	CASSQGASGRSSYNEQFF	TGTGCCAGCAGCCAAGGGGCTAGCGGGAGATCCTCCTACAATGAGCAGTTCTTC
-	-	TRBV7-2	TRBJ1-5	CASSRVLSQPQHF	TGTGCCAGCAGCCGAGTCCTCTCCCAGCCCCAGCATTTT
-	-	TRBV30	TRBJ1-6	CACQGQGYSSYNSPLHF	TGTGCCTGTCAAGGGCAGGGGTACAGCTCCTATAATTCACCCCTCCACTTT
-	-	TRBV28	TRBJ1-4	CVSSGTDYRKLFF	TGTGTCAGCTCGGGGACCGACTACCGAAAACTGTTTTTT
-	-	TRBV7-2	TRBJ1-3	CASSFSGTPISGNTIYF	TGTGCCAGCAGCTTTTCCGGGACGCCGATCTCTGGAAACACCATATATTTT
-	-	TRBV18	TRBJ2-3	CASSPPSRSTDTQYF	TGTGCCAGCTCACCACCCAGCCGTAGCACAGATACGCAGTATTTT
-	-	TRBV1	TRBJ2-7	CTSSQGRDSNYEQYF	TGCACCAGCAGCCAAGGCCGGGACAGTAACTACGAGCAGTACTTC
TRBD2	-	TRBV19	TRBJ2-2	CASSAFQRGGYTGELFF	TGTGCCAGTAGCGCCTTTCAGCGGGGGGGATACACCGGGGAGCTGTTTTTT
-	-	TRBV25-1	TRBJ1-2	CASSVTGYGYTF	TGTGCCAGCAGTGTAACCGGCTATGGCTACACCTTC
TRBD2	-	TRBV19	TRBJ2-3	CASSEGRGLADTQYF	TGTGCCAGTAGTGAGGGGAGGGGACTGGCAGATACGCAGTATTTT
-	-	TRBV19	TRBJ2-7	CASSLSGTVGSYEQYF	TGTGCCAGTAGTTTATCCGGGACTGTGGGGTCCTACGAGCAGTACTTC
-	-	TRBV3-1/TRBV3-2	TRBJ2-3	CASSQQSGPDTQYF	TGTGCCAGCAGCCAACAAAGCGGGCCAGATACGCAGTATTTT
-	-	TRBV14	TRBJ2-3	CASRRASGTQYF	TGTGCCAGCAGAAGGGCGTCAGGTACGCAGTATTTT
-	-	TRBV27	TRBJ1-2	CASSSNQRYGYTF	TGTGCCAGCAGTTCAAATCAGAGGTATGGCTACACCTTC